The rows below give T cell receptor beta chains drawn from one sample of a study of response to subunit inactivated influenza vaccine. TCRdb redid the calling of the RT-PCR reads with MiXCR, one entry per CDR3 protein. Of about 180,000 distinct CDR3 sequences listed, around a tenth are singletons. This material consisted of CD8+ T cells sorted from PBMCs, taken around 2 years after vaccination. These receptors were taken from a man in his fifties or sixties who received an inactivated influenza vaccine. Both conserved end residues are part of each CDR3. Fields, in order: V gene, CDR3 length, clone size, CDR3 protein. Some rows have no size entry. The others give once, few or many, or a class for an expanded clone.

TRBV11-1 | 19 | NA | CASSLAVGRGLYLQETQYF
TRBV27 | 13 | NA | CASSFPGGDEQYF
TRBV4-3 | 17 | few | CASSQDGWRGAYNEQFF
TRBV20-1 | 12 | many | CSAVPMRTEAFF
TRBV25-1 | 13 | few | CASSGTLRGEQYF
TRBV4-1 | 15 | NA | CASSKGPRSSYEQYF
TRBV5-6 | 15 | few | CASSLGLAGNNEQFF
TRBV28 | 13 | NA | CASSSGTFYEQYF
TRBV3-1 | 15 | NA | CASSQDRGPGNTIYF
TRBV7-2 | 14 | NA | CASSTLAGADTQYF
TRBV29-1 | 11 | NA | CSGEGTYAAVF
TRBV2 | 18 | few | CASSERDRGPIGTDTQYF
TRBV12-3/TRBV12-4 | 14 | few | CASSMGQGTSPLHF
TRBV6-2/TRBV6-3 | 16 | few | CASRIYRRANTGELFF
TRBV11-2 | 14 | many | CASSLLDRAGELFF
TRBV13 | 14 | many | CASTGTSEGVTQYF
TRBV12-3/TRBV12-4 | 14 | NA | CASRRPGQDYEQYF
TRBV3-1 | 15 | many | CASSPASVSYNEQFF
TRBV29-1 | 10 | NA | CSVVNTEAFF
TRBV25-1 | 12 | NA | CASHSSQETQYF
TRBV28 | 15 | few | CASSFPMEINTEAFF
TRBV10-2 | 16 | few | CASSPSTGGFTGELFF
TRBV2 | 13 | many | CASKQGFSYEQYF
TRBV6-1 | 15 | few | CASTEGLRVTGELFF
TRBV3-1 | 17 | NA | CASSPRQTPPSQETQYF
TRBV6-1 | 13 | few | CASNLAMNTEAFF
TRBV20-1 | 14 | NA | CSAENRAEGAEAFF
TRBV7-9 | 16 | few | CASSIEAGPDVKTQYF
TRBV6-1 | 15 | few | CASSRDRGVNSPLHF
TRBV9 | 15 | NA | CASSPTGLAKNIQYF
TRBV2 | 14 | few | CASSEHTRTDTQYF
TRBV20-1 | 14 | many | CSASASGTEDTQYF
TRBV5-6 | 17 | few | CASSLYGGQSSYNEQFF